The 27 T cell receptor beta chains below come from one sample, sequenced in a study of T cell responses to AZD1222 COVID-19 vaccine. Measured with immunoSEQ multiplex PCR; TCRdb has only the in-frame clones, and not every one. The sample gives just over 20,000 clones, approximately 80% of which show up once; 40% to 45% is in the top ten. The sequences come from peripheral blood, collected on day 0 of AZD1222 vaccination. These TCRs come from an adult in good health.

The chain uses TRBV6-5 and TRBJ2-1; unclear D gene. The germline V gene encodes CDR1 MNHEY and CDR2 SVGAGI. This CDR3 is built from 13 residues. V was clipped by 7 bases and J by 0 bases, with 7 bases between them. CDR3 DNA sequence: TGTGCCAGCATATGGAGCTCCTACAATGAGCAGTTCTTC. It yields the protein CASIWSSYNEQFF.

V usage is TRBV9 and J usage is TRBJ2-1; D unresolved. The V and J ends lost 3 bases and 7 bases respectively, with 8 bases between them. The CDR3 has 12 amino acids. CDR1 is SGDLS, CDR2 YYNGEE, per germline. CDR3 coding DNA: TGTGCCAGCAGCGCTAGTGGGAATGAGCAGTTCTTC. Encoded protein: CASSASGNEQFF.

This rearrangement joins TRBV19 to TRBJ2-7; possibly TRBD1 for D (5 bases). Germline lookup yields CDR1 LNHDA and CDR2 SQIVND (reference sequence). The CDR3 has 13 amino acids. V lost 3 bases and J 3 bases, leaving 9 bases between the germline ends. The CDR3 sequence: CASSIGQGYEQYF. CDR3 sequence (DNA): TGTGCCAGTAGTATTGGGCAGGGCTACGAGCAGTACTTC.

This rearrangement joins TRBV23-1 to TRBJ2-7, with a tentative D call TRBD2 (6 bases). TRBV23-1 belongs to the ORF category, with a function that is uncertain. There are 17 residues in the CDR3. Between the trimmed V and J ends, which lost 1 base and 2 bases, there was a span of 18 bases. The CDR3 loop reads CASSQLGGNSATYEQYF. The CDR3 nucleotides read TGCGCCAGCAGTCAATTAGGAGGGAATAGTGCGACCTACGAGCAGTACTTC.

The chain couples TRBV27 to TRBJ2-3; D ambiguous. CDR1 and CDR2 from the germline V gene are MNHEY and SMNVEV (reference sequence). The CDR3 covers 13 residues. Deletions cut 6 bases from V and 2 bases from J, with 9 bases between. The CDR3 reads CASRAQPTDTQYF. CDR3 sequence (DNA): TGTGCCAGCAGGGCGCAGCCCACAGATACGCAGTATTTT.

J is TRBJ2-7 and V is TRBV11-2; 8 bases line up with TRBD2. This CDR3 is built from 16 residues. Trimming took 3 bases from V and 6 from J; bases not matched to a gene: 13. In germline, CDR1 is SGHAT, CDR2 FQNNGV. CDR3 in amino acids: CASSFGGTRLLLEQYF. The CDR3, as DNA: TGTGCCAGCAGCTTCGGGGGGACTAGATTATTGCTCGAGCAGTACTTC.

V and J are TRBV5-6 and TRBJ1-1; D unclear. The CDR3 runs 14 residues. The germline V and J ends were trimmed by 3 bases and 3 bases, with 12 bases remaining between them. Germline V gives CDR1 SGHDT, CDR2 YYEEEE. The CDR3 is CASSYLRGDTEAFF. CDR3 nucleotide sequence: TGTGCCAGCAGCTACCTGCGTGGGGACACTGAAGCTTTCTTT.

This chain uses TRBV30 with TRBJ1-1, with D unclear. This CDR3 spans 15 amino acids. Per germline, CDR1 GTSNPN and CDR2 SVGIG (reference sequence). Trimming removed 0 bases from V and 1 base from J, with 12 bases in between. The CDR3 spells CAWSVLGESNTEAFF. The CDR3, as DNA: TGTGCCTGGAGTGTACTCGGGGAATCGAACACTGAAGCTTTCTTT.

This rearrangement joins TRBV7-8 to TRBJ2-3; D gene uncertain. Looked up from germline, CDR1 is SGHVS and CDR2 is FQNEAQ. CDR3 size: 15 residues. V was cut by 2 bases and J by 1 base, with 10 bases left in between. The CDR3 region is CASSLKWRGTDTQYF. CDR3 sequence (DNA): TGTGCCAGCAGCTTAAAATGGCGTGGCACAGATACGCAGTATTTT.

The rearrangement joins TRBV30 to TRBJ1-4; the D is unclear. V was cut by 3 bases and J by 8 bases, with 10 bases left in between. This CDR3 contains 12 residues. Germline V gene data show CDR1 as GTSNPN and CDR2 as SVGIG (reference sequence). The CDR3 is CAWRGRGEKLFF. In DNA, the CDR3 is TGTGCCTGGAGGGGCCGCGGGGAAAAACTGTTTTTT.

The chain links TRBV6-5 to TRBJ2-7; either TRBD1 or TRBD2 may supply D (5 bases each). Germline CDR1 MNHEY, CDR2 SVGAGI. The CDR3 has 14 residues. Trimming removed 5 bases at V and 7 bases at J, with 18 bases between. The CDR3 DNA is TGTGCCAGCAGTCCCACGGGGCCGACGGGGGAGCAGTACTTC. Translation: CASSPTGPTGEQYF.

The rearrangement links TRBV28 to TRBJ2-4; D may be TRBD2 (6 bases). The CDR3 has 14 residues. Trimming shortened V by 7 bases and J by 2 bases, and 12 bases separated the two germline ends. Germline V gene data show CDR1 as MDHEN and CDR2 as SYDVKM. The CDR3 sequence: CASTMGGTKNIQYF. The DNA for the CDR3 is TGTGCCAGCACTATGGGGGGAACCAAAAACATTCAGTACTTC.

The V gene is TRBV19, the J gene TRBJ2-3; 7 bases are shared with TRBD2. Germline V gene data show CDR1 as LNHDA and CDR2 as SQIVND (reference sequence). The CDR3 contains 15 residues. The junction had 10 bases not matched to a gene; V was cut back by 7 bases and J by 3 bases. Here the CDR3 DNA reads TGTGCCAGTATGGACTGGGGGGGGTCAACAGATACGCAGTATTTT. Its protein product is CASMDWGGSTDTQYF. The whole variable domain, remainder taken from reference TRBV19 and TRBJ2-3, is DGGITQSPKYLFRKEGQNVTLSCEQNLNHDAMYWYRQDPGQGLRLIYYSQIVNDFQKGDIAEGYSVSREKKESFPLTVTSAQKNPTAFYLCASMDWGGSTDTQYFGPGTRLTVL.

The chain couples TRBV7-8 to TRBJ2-5; 10 nucleotides agree with TRBD2. Germline CDR1 is SGHVS and CDR2 is FQNEAQ. V was pared by 0 bases and J by 2 bases, with 6 bases of the junction left unmatched. The CDR3 totals 17 residues. The CDR3 here is CASSLAGLAGVQETQYF. CDR3 in DNA: TGTGCCAGCAGCTTAGCTGGTCTAGCGGGGGTACAAGAGACCCAGTACTTC.

This clone was picked up a small number of times. The chain uses TRBV7-8 and TRBJ2-2; D gene uncertain. CDR1 is SGHVS and CDR2 is FQNEAQ in the germline V gene. The CDR3 is 15 residues long. V dropped 1 base and J dropped 4 bases, with 10 bases sitting between them. In DNA form, the CDR3 reads TGTGCCAGCAGCTTAGAAGGGTACGCCACCGGGGAGCTGTTTTTT. Amino acids: CASSLEGYATGELFF.

This clone was recorded a few times. V is TRBV27 and J is TRBJ2-1; tentatively, D is TRBD2 (7 bases). From germline, CDR1 is MNHEY and CDR2 SMNVEV (reference sequence). V was shortened by 11 bases and J by 3 bases, with 14 bases between the two germline ends. The CDR3 is 13 amino acids. The CDR3 sequence: CASRGGFYNEQFF. The CDR3 DNA sequence: TGTGCCTCGAGGGGGGGTTTCTACAATGAGCAGTTCTTC.

For the CDR3, the DNA is TGTGCCAGCAGCTTAGACTCGACAGGGGGCGAGCAGTACTTC. This translates into CASSLDSTGGEQYF. The J gene is TRBJ2-7, the V gene TRBV13; the match to TRBD1 covers 9 bases. The CDR3 consists of 14 residues. Germline CDR1 is PRHDT and CDR2 is FYEKMQ (reference sequence). J gave up 6 bases and V 1 base, and 4 bases lay outside the gene matches.

The chain has TRBV30 and TRBJ1-3; D unresolved. Trimming left V 2 bases short and J 0 bases short, with 8 bases between. This CDR3 comprises 14 residues. CDR1 and CDR2 (germline): GTSNPN, SVGIG (reference sequence). Here the CDR3 reads CAWSNSRSGNTIYF. CDR3 nucleotides: TGTGCCTGGAGTAACAGCCGCTCTGGAAACACCATATATTTT.

V and J are TRBV4-2 and TRBJ2-7; 7 bases are shared with TRBD2. The germline gives CDR1 LGHNA, CDR2 YNFKEQ. Trimming at V came to 4 bases and at J to 2 bases, leaving 14 bases not matched to a gene. This CDR3 comprises 17 residues. The chain's CDR3 is CASSPRNGREPTYEQYF. As DNA, the CDR3 is TGTGCCAGCAGCCCAAGAAATGGGCGGGAGCCGACCTACGAGCAGTACTTC.

The chain combines TRBV2 with TRBJ1-3; TRBD1 might be the D (6 bases). V was cut by 10 bases and J by 2 bases, with 21 bases left in between. CDR1 is SNHLY and CDR2 is FYNNEI in the germline V gene. The CDR3 runs 16 residues. The DNA of the CDR3 is TGTGCCACTAACCGGGGGGCCGCGGGACCTGGAAACACCATATATTTT. As protein: CATNRGAAGPGNTIYF. The whole variable domain, remainder taken from reference TRBV2 and TRBJ1-3, is EPEVTQTPSHQVTQMGQEVILRCVPISNHLYFYWYRQILGQKVEFLVSFYNNEISEKSEIFDDQFSVERPDGSNFTLKIRSTKLEDSAMYFCATNRGAAGPGNTIYFGEGSWLTVV.

This clone was found a few times. The rearrangement joins TRBV18 to TRBJ1-1; D gene ambiguous. The germline gives CDR1 KGHSH, CDR2 LQKENI. The V gene lost 3 bases and the J gene lost 5 bases, with 10 bases spanning the gap. There are 13 residues in the CDR3. CDR3 in DNA: TGTGCCAGCTCACCCGGTGGCCATACTGAAGCTTTCTTT. Its protein is CASSPGGHTEAFF.

The genes are TRBV30 and TRBJ2-7; 13 positions agree with TRBD2. Germline V gene data show CDR1 as GTSNPN and CDR2 as SVGIG (reference sequence). There are 14 residues in the CDR3. Germline trimming cut 0 bases from V and 6 bases from J; bases unmatched to any gene: 2. Written as DNA, the CDR3 is TGTGCCTGGAGTGTAGGGACTAGCGGGGCCGAGCAGTACTTC. As protein: CAWSVGTSGAEQYF.

With regard to this clone: Its ends do not fully match the called genes, so a read error is possible. The chain uses TRBV20-1 and TRBJ2-1; no definite D call. Germline CDR1 DFQATT, CDR2 SNEGSKA (reference sequence). This CDR3 has 11 residues. CDR3 nucleotide sequence: TGCAGTGGTAGACGACCCCCTGAGCAGTTCTTC. This translates into CSGRRPPEQFF.

This chain uses TRBV28 with TRBJ1-1, with D possibly TRBD1 on 5 matching bases. CDR3 size: 13 residues. V lost 8 bases and J lost 0, with 10 bases in between. CDR1 is MDHEN, CDR2 SYDVKM, per germline. The CDR3 DNA follows: TGTGCCAGCCTCGGGACCATGAACACTGAAGCTTTCTTT. It specifies CASLGTMNTEAFF.

The chain employs TRBV7-9 and TRBJ2-5; TRBD1 matches at 7 bases. V shed 2 bases, J shed 5 bases, and the junction held 5 bases outside the gene matches. CDR1 and CDR2 from the germline V gene are SEHNR and FQNEAQ (reference sequence). The CDR3 covers 14 residues. The CDR3 nucleotides are TGTGCCAGCAGCTTAAGCAGGGGGTGGGAGACCCAGTACTTC. Residues: CASSLSRGWETQYF.

V is TRBV28 and J is TRBJ1-1; D perhaps matches TRBD1 (6 bases). The CDR3 length is 13 residues. Trimming pared 5 bases from V and 1 base from J, leaving 8 bases between. Per the germline V gene, CDR1 is MDHEN and CDR2 is SYDVKM. CDR3 loop: CASSPTGNTEAFF. The CDR3 region has the DNA TGTGCCAGCAGTCCGACAGGGAACACTGAAGCTTTCTTT.

This clone has a single count. The gene calls are TRBV15 and TRBJ2-7, with 13 bases identical to TRBD2. The CDR3 runs 18 residues. The V segment lost 0 bases and the J segment 2 bases; nucleotides outside the gene matches: 7. Per the germline V gene, CDR1 is LNHNV and CDR2 is YYDKDF (reference sequence). CDR3 protein: CATSRDWTSGSPTYEQYF. DNA for the CDR3: TGTGCCACCAGCAGAGATTGGACTAGCGGGAGCCCGACCTACGAGCAGTACTTC. The full variable domain, in which reference TRBV15 and TRBJ2-7 provide the parts outside the CDR3, is DAMVIQNPRYQVTQFGKPVTLSCSQTLNHNVMYWYQQKSSQAPKLLFHYYDKDFNNEADTPDNFQSRRPNTSFCFLDIRSPGLGDTAMYLCATSRDWTSGSPTYEQYFGPGTRLTVT.